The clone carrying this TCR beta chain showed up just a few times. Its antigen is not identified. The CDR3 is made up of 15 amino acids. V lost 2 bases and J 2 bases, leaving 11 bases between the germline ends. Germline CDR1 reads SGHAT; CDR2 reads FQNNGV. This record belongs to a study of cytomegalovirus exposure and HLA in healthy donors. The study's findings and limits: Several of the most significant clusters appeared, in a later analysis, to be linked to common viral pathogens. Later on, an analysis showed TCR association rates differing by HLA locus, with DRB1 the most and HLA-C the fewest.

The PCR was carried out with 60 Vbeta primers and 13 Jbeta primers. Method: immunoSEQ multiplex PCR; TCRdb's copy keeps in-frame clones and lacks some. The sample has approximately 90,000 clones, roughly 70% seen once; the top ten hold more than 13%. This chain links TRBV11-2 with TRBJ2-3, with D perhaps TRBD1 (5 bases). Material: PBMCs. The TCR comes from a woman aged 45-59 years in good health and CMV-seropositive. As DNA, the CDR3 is TGTGCCAGCAGCTTACTGGGGCTACCCACAGATACGCAGTATTTT. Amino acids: CASSLLGLPTDTQYF. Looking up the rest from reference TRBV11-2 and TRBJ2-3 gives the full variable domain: EAGVAQSPRYKIIEKRQSVAFWCNPISGHATLYWYQQILGQGPKLLIQFQNNGVVDDSQLPKDRFSAERLKGVDSTLKIQPAKLEDSAVYLCASSLLGLPTDTQYFGPGTRLTVL.